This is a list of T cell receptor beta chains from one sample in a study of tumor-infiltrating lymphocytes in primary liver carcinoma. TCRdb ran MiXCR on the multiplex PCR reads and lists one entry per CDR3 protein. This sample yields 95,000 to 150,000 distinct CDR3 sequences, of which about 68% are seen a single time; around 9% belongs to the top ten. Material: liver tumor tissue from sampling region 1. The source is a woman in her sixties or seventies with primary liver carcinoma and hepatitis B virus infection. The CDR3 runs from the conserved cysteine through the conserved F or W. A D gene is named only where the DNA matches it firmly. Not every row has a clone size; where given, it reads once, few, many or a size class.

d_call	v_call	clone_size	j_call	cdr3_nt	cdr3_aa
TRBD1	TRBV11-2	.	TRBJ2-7	TGTGCCAACGGCCACCGGGACAGCCGCTACGAGCAGTACTTC	CANGHRDSRYEQYF
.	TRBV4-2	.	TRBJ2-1	TGTACCAGCAGCCTAGTTTCCGGGACGGCCCCCTACAATGAGCAGTTCTTC	CTSSLVSGTAPYNEQFF
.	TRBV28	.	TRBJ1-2	TGTGCCAGCAGCAACTTCCCCTCTTTGGGTAGCGGCTACACCTTC	CASSNFPSLGSGYTF
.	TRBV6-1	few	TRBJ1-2	TGTCCCAGCAGGGTTCGGAGTGGCTACACCTTC	CPSRVRSGYTF
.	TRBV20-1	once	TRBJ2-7	TGCAGTGTCCCCAAGGGCGAGCAGTACTTC	CSVPKGEQYF
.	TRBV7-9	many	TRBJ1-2	TGTGCCAGCAGCTTAGGACAGGCACCTAACTATGGCTACACCTTC	CASSLGQAPNYGYTF
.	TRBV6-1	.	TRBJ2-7	TGTGCCTGCAGTTCACAGCGGAGCTCCTACGTGCAGTACTTC	CACSSQRSSYVQYF
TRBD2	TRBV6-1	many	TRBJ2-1	TGTGCCAGCAGTGCGGCGACTAGCGGTTACAATGAGCAGTTCTTC	CASSAATSGYNEQFF
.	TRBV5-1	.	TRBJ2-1	TGCGCCAGCAGCTTGGACTCCCCGGGCTACAATGAGCAGTTCTTC	CASSLDSPGYNEQFF
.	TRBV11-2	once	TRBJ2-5	TGTGCCAGCAGCTTATTTCCGGGTGGGGAGATCCAGTACTTC	CASSLFPGGEIQYF
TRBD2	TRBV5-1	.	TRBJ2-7	TGCGCCAGCAGCTCGGGGGGGCCCTACGAGCAGTACTTC	CASSSGGPYEQYF
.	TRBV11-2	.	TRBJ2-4	TGTGCCAGCAACTTGGCGGTACAGAAAAACATTCAGTACTTC	CASNLAVQKNIQYF
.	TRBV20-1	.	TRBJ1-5	TGCAGTGCGGCGACCGGGGACCAGCCCCAGCAATTT	CSAATGDQPQQF
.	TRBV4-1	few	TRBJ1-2	TGCGCCAGCAGCCGAGGACAGTCCGGAGGCTACACCTTC	CASSRGQSGGYTF